This T cell receptor (beta chain) emerged from a study of blood T cell repertoires in COVID-19. Across the whole study: The United States, Italy and Spain were the sources of the acute and convalescent COVID-19 samples. The analysed material was cDNA or gDNA that came from T cells, B-cell-depleted T cells, or PBMCs.

The germline V gene encodes CDR1 MDHEN and CDR2 SYDVKM. V was shortened by 3 bases and J by 5 bases, with 13 bases between the two germline ends. This CDR3 is built from 14 residues. Authors' data handling: Reference gene primer amplification in the assay estimated nucleated cell counts. Sequenced by immunoSEQ multiplex PCR; TCRdb stores in-frame clones only, minus some. Clone size and the V and J calls come from that table; the DNA yielded D and trimming. Here the sample spans 400,000 or so clones, roughly 89% being singletons. Those enrolled in Seattle joined during active infection and were followed longitudinally afterward.

The source of this sequence is a man aged 18 to 29 with COVID-19, enrolled during active disease. The V and J genes are TRBV28 and TRBJ1-1; D not certain. Sequenced material: peripheral blood. This CDR3 reads CASSFRWRATEAFF. CDR3 sequence (DNA): TGTGCCAGCAGTTTTAGGTGGAGGGCAACTGAAGCTTTCTTT.